The 22 T cell receptor beta chains in this list originate from one sample, sequenced in a study of human T cells and chemical hapten exposure. The time point was: pre-sensitization, week 0. Indicated treatment: therapeutic diphenylcyclopropenone sensitization with weekly scalp DPC. One entry per CDR3 protein, called by TCRdb with MiXCR from the RACE reads. The table lists roughly 38,000 distinct CDR3 sequences, 9.5% to 15% of them singletons. Source: whole blood, taken in connection with sensitization to the hapten diphenylcyclopropenone (DPC). Every receptor here comes from a woman aged 25 to 39 with alopecia areata. Some clones in this sample may be carry-over from other donors' samples.

This clonotype has only a few counts. The V and J genes are TRBV6-2 or TRBV6-3 and TRBJ1-1; 8 positions match TRBD1. The CDR3 length is 12 residues. Looked up from germline, CDR1 is MNHEY and CDR2 is SVGEGT. Trimming at V came to 6 bases and at J to 8 bases, leaving 5 bases not matched to a gene. The CDR3 protein is CASRPDRGEAFF. The CDR3 DNA reads TGTGCCAGCAGACCAGACAGGGGCGAAGCTTTCTTT.

The rearrangement joins TRBV25-1 to TRBJ1-2; D is unresolved. This CDR3 comprises 13 residues. The germline CDR1 and CDR2 sequences are MGHDK and SYGVNS. Trimming removed 5 bases at V and 2 bases at J, with 9 bases between. DNA for the CDR3: TGTGCCAGCAGTCCGGACGGCAACTATGGCTACACCTTC. Translated: CASSPDGNYGYTF.

V gene TRBV5-6 combines with J gene TRBJ2-3, with 8 bases identical to TRBD2. The CDR3 length is 14 residues. In germline, CDR1 is SGHDT, CDR2 YYEEEE. The J segment lost 5 bases and the V segment lost 0 bases, leaving 2 bases of the junction unmatched. CDR3 bases: TGTGCCAGCAGCTTGGGTCGGGAGGGAGATACGCAGTATTTT. It translates to CASSLGREGDTQYF. Full variable domain (missing parts from reference TRBV5-6 and TRBJ2-3): DAGVTQSPTHLIKTRGQQVTLRCSPKSGHDTVSWYQQALGQGPQFIFQYYEEEERQRGNFPDRFSGHQFPNYSSELNVNALLLGDSALYLCASSLGREGDTQYFGPGTRLTVL.

The genes are TRBV20-1 and TRBJ1-4; 8 positions match TRBD1. The CDR3 has 14 amino acids. CDR1 DFQATT and CDR2 SNEGSKA come from the germline V gene (reference sequence). V lost 4 bases to trimming and J lost 7 bases; unmatched junction nucleotides: 8. The CDR3 is CSATDRGVSEKLFF. DNA of the CDR3: TGCAGTGCTACAGACAGGGGAGTAAGTGAAAAACTGTTTTTT.

The sample holds a few counts of this clonotype. V and J are TRBV20-1 and TRBJ2-3; 9 bases match TRBD2. Per the germline V gene, CDR1 is DFQATT and CDR2 is SNEGSKA (reference sequence). This CDR3 region has 16 residues. Germline trimming cut 4 bases from V and 6 bases from J; bases unmatched to any gene: 14. The CDR3 sequence is CSAMFQRLAGSDTQYF. The CDR3 DNA sequence: TGCAGTGCTATGTTCCAGAGGCTAGCGGGATCGGATACGCAGTATTTT.

This clonotype was seen repeatedly, ten times or more. The chain has TRBV28 and TRBJ2-1, with unresolved D. V was pared by 8 bases and J by 6 bases, with 8 bases between. The V gene's germline CDR1 is MDHEN and CDR2 SYDVKM. The CDR3 extends over 11 amino acids. CDR3 DNA sequence: TGTGCCAGCGGAATCGGCAATGAGCAGTTCTTC. Amino acid sequence: CASGIGNEQFF. The full variable domain, completed using reference TRBV28 and TRBJ2-1, is DVKVTQSSRYLVKRTGEKVFLECVQDMDHENMFWYRQDPGLGLRLIYFSYDVKMKEKGDIPEGYSVSREKKERFSLILESASTNQTSMYLCASGIGNEQFFGPGTRLTVL.

This clonotype turned up a few times. The chain uses TRBV28 and TRBJ1-5, with D possibly being TRBD1 (5 bases). From germline, CDR1 is MDHEN and CDR2 SYDVKM. V was pared by 6 bases and J by 5 bases, with 11 bases between. The CDR3 has 13 amino acids. This CDR3 is CASRQGADQPQHF. The CDR3 coding sequence is TGTGCCAGCAGGCAGGGAGCGGATCAGCCCCAGCATTTT. The full variable domain, its missing parts supplied by reference TRBV28 and TRBJ1-5, is DVKVTQSSRYLVKRTGEKVFLECVQDMDHENMFWYRQDPGLGLRLIYFSYDVKMKEKGDIPEGYSVSREKKERFSLILESASTNQTSMYLCASRQGADQPQHFGDGTRLSIL.

This sequence joins TRBV29-1 and TRBJ2-7, with 13 bases matching TRBD2. V gave up 6 bases and J gave up 5 bases; unmatched junction bases: 4. The CDR3 is 13 residues long. CDR1 is SQVTM and CDR2 is ANQGSEA in the germline V gene. This CDR3 reads CSVGTSGTNEQYF. The CDR3 coding sequence is TGCAGCGTGGGGACTAGCGGGACCAACGAGCAGTACTTC.

The CDR3 here is CASSIVGRGASTDTQYF. The CDR3 DNA reads TGTGCCAGTAGTATCGTCGGACGGGGGGCTAGCACAGATACGCAGTATTTT. The chain joins TRBV19 to TRBJ2-3; a possible D gene is TRBD2 (7 bases). Germline V gene data show CDR1 as LNHDA and CDR2 as SQIVND (reference sequence). Trimming cost V 3 bases and J 0 bases, with 16 bases left between them. CDR3 length equals 17 residues. The variable domain in full, with the rest retrieved from reference TRBV19 and TRBJ2-3, is DGGITQSPKYLFRKEGQNVTLSCEQNLNHDAMYWYRQDPGQGLRLIYYSQIVNDFQKGDIAEGYSVSREKKESFPLTVTSAQKNPTAFYLCASSIVGRGASTDTQYFGPGTRLTVL.

V gene TRBV12-3 or TRBV12-4 combines with J gene TRBJ1-2, with unresolved D. This CDR3 has 17 amino acids. V was trimmed by 6 bases and J by 8 bases, leaving 28 bases between them. This CDR3 is CASRIRVLTGNMEGYTF. For the CDR3, the DNA is TGTGCCAGCAGGATACGGGTTCTTACGGGGAATATGGAAGGCTACACCTTC.

This clonotype was found many times. The chain employs TRBV28 and TRBJ2-7, with 8 nucleotides matching TRBD2. In germline, CDR1 is MDHEN, CDR2 SYDVKM. The CDR3 covers 16 residues. V shed 0 bases and J 4 bases; nucleotides not matched to a gene: 8. The CDR3 spells CASSLCAGLGNYEQYF. CDR3 bases: TGTGCCAGCAGTTTATGCGCGGGACTAGGGAATTACGAGCAGTACTTC.

Ten or more counts support this clonotype. This chain joins TRBV7-9 and TRBJ2-5; 8 bases are a match to TRBD1. Germline CDR1 is SEHNR and CDR2 is FQNEAQ (reference sequence). This CDR3 has 15 amino acids. J was trimmed by 2 bases and V by 5 bases; bases with no gene match: 7. The DNA for the CDR3 is TGTGCCAGCAGCCAACTTGGACAGGGACAAGAGACCCAGTACTTC. Translated, it gives CASSQLGQGQETQYF.

This clonotype was recorded once. The gene calls are TRBV7-9 and TRBJ2-2, with D possibly matching TRBD2 (6 bases). The CDR3 covers 14 residues. V lost 8 bases and J lost 6, with 16 bases in between. Per the germline V gene, CDR1 is SEHNR and CDR2 is FQNEAQ (reference sequence). The CDR3 sequence: CASGGMYRPGELFF. In DNA form, the CDR3 reads TGTGCCAGCGGGGGGATGTATCGACCCGGGGAGCTGTTTTTT.

V is TRBV7-2 and J is TRBJ1-6; D is ambiguous. CDR3 size: 12 residues. Germline loops: CDR1 SGHTA, CDR2 FQGNSA. With 6 bases removed from V and 7 bases from J, the gap between germline ends came to 7 bases. The chain's CDR3 is CASSDPNSPLHF. Here the CDR3 DNA reads TGTGCCAGCAGTGATCCGAATTCACCCCTCCACTTT. The full variable domain, completed using reference TRBV7-2 and TRBJ1-6, is GAGVSQSPSNKVTEKGKDVELRCDPISGHTALYWYRQSLGQGLEFLIYFQGNSAPDKSGLPSDRFSAERTGGSVSTLTIQRTQQEDSAVYLCASSDPNSPLHFGNGTRLTVT.

The chain employs TRBV20-1 and TRBJ2-1; D not certain. This CDR3 is 16 amino acids long. Germline values: CDR1 DFQATT, CDR2 SNEGSKA (reference sequence). Trimming shortened V by 3 bases and J by 2 bases, and 17 bases separated the two germline ends. The DNA for the CDR3 is TGCAGTGCTAGGGATTATAGGCGGCCACCCTACAATGAGCAGTTCTTC. Translating gives CSARDYRRPPYNEQFF.

This clonotype came up many times. This chain connects TRBV7-9 to TRBJ2-1; tentatively, D is TRBD2 (6 bases). The germline gives CDR1 SEHNR, CDR2 FQNEAQ (reference sequence). This CDR3 has 16 amino acids. The V end lost 4 bases, the J end lost 4 bases, and 17 bases lay between the germline ends. CDR3 bases: TGTGCCAGCAGCTCTACCGGGAGTTATCCTTACAATGAGCAGTTCTTC. It is translated as CASSSTGSYPYNEQFF. Variable domain in full (rest from reference TRBV7-9 and TRBJ2-1): DTGVSQNPRHKITKRGQNVTFRCDPISEHNRLYWYRQTLGQGPEFLTYFQNEAQLEKSRLLSDRFSAERPKGSFSTLEIQRTEQGDSAMYLCASSSTGSYPYNEQFFGPGTRLTVL.

This clonotype was counted at least ten times. J is TRBJ2-7 and V is TRBV20-1; 7 positions agree with TRBD1. The CDR3 is 13 amino acids. V lost 5 bases and J lost 4; bases outside the gene matches: 8. In germline, CDR1 is DFQATT, CDR2 SNEGSKA (reference sequence). CDR3 nucleotides: TGCAGTGCTTGGCGGACAGGCTCGTACGAGCAGTACTTC. It codes for CSAWRTGSYEQYF.

This clonotype was counted between two and nine times. This chain links TRBV24-1 with TRBJ2-1; D is unresolved. This CDR3 region has 12 residues. V lost 5 bases to trimming and J lost 4 bases, with 5 bases between them. Germline CDR1 and CDR2: KGHDR and SFDVKD. CDR3 DNA: TGTGCCACCAGTGGACATTACAATGAGCAGTTCTTC. It encodes CATSGHYNEQFF.

This clonotype was seen repeatedly, ten times or more. The chain recombines TRBV6-2 or TRBV6-3 with TRBJ2-1, with TRBD2 as a possible D gene (5 bases). The CDR3 covers 15 residues. Germline V gene data show CDR1 as MNHEY and CDR2 as SVGEGT. The V and J ends lost 7 bases and 6 bases respectively, with 19 bases between them. The CDR3 here is CASIPPEGETNEQFF. The CDR3 DNA follows: TGTGCCAGCATCCCGCCCGAGGGAGAGACCAATGAGCAGTTCTTC.

The V gene is TRBV28, the J gene TRBJ2-1, with D perhaps matching TRBD2 (6 bases). V was trimmed by 4 bases and J by 8 bases, leaving 27 bases between them. Germline CDR1 reads MDHEN; CDR2 reads SYDVKM. This CDR3 region has 18 residues. CDR3 in amino acids: CASSSPLGGGGRRDEQFF. The CDR3 DNA follows: TGTGCCAGCAGTTCCCCCCTGGGAGGAGGAGGCCGACGTGATGAGCAGTTCTTC.

At least ten counts were recorded for this clonotype. The chain couples TRBV7-2 to TRBJ2-6; TRBD1 might be the D (7 bases). CDR1 SGHTA and CDR2 FQGNSA come from the germline V gene. The CDR3 has 16 amino acids. The V and J ends lost 3 bases and 0 bases respectively, with 9 bases between them. This CDR3 is CASSLQGGSGANVLTF. In nucleotides, the CDR3 is TGTGCCAGCAGCTTGCAGGGGGGCTCTGGGGCCAACGTCCTGACTTTC. Full variable domain (missing parts from reference TRBV7-2 and TRBJ2-6): GAGVSQSPSNKVTEKGKDVELRCDPISGHTALYWYRQSLGQGLEFLIYFQGNSAPDKSGLPSDRFSAERTGGSVSTLTIQRTQQEDSAVYLCASSLQGGSGANVLTFGAGSRLTVL.

There are many counts of this clonotype. The V call is TRBV7-3, the J call TRBJ2-3, with D possibly being TRBD2 (6 bases). The length of the CDR3 is 14 residues. The V gene lost 1 base and the J gene lost 4 bases, with 9 bases spanning the gap. Germline V gene sequence: CDR1 SGHTA, CDR2 FQGTGA. The CDR3 loop is CASSLSGMADTQYF. The CDR3 nucleotides read TGTGCCAGCAGCTTAAGCGGGATGGCAGATACGCAGTATTTT.